This T cell receptor (beta chain) was sequenced for a study of cytomegalovirus exposure and HLA in healthy donors. The PCR ran on 60 Vbeta and 13 Jbeta primers. Only in-frame clones appear in the TCRdb table, and some are missing; sequencing was by immunoSEQ multiplex PCR. The repertoire holds under 200,000 clones, with about 81% as singletons. Losses at the gene ends were 5 bases for V and 0 bases for J; bases not matched to a gene: 6. This CDR3 is 15 amino acids long. Germline-derived CDR1 and CDR2 are SGHRS and YFSETQ. Sequenced input: PBMCs. The clonotype originates from a woman in her forties or fifties in good health and CMV-seropositive. The chain joins TRBV5-1 to TRBJ1-1, with TRBD1 matching 8 bases. CDR3 region: CASSHGQGMNTEAFF. The CDR3 DNA follows: TGCGCCAGCAGTCACGGACAGGGCATGAACACTGAAGCTTTCTTT. Variable domain in full (rest from reference TRBV5-1 and TRBJ1-1): KAGVTQTPRYLIKTRGQQVTLSCSPISGHRSVSWYQQTPGQGLQFLFEYFSETQRNKGNFPGRFSGRQFSNSRSEMNVSTLELGDSALYLCASSHGQGMNTEAFFGQGTRLTVV.